This T cell receptor beta chain was identified during a study of blood T cell repertoires in COVID-19 (dated by TCRdb to about 2020). The study in broad terms: Collaborator samples came from the United States, Italy and Spain and covered acute and convalescent phases of COVID-19. Deeply sampled blood TCRbeta repertoires from subjects exposed to, actively infected with, or recovered from COVID-19 were included in the dataset. HLA class I and class II types, where available, came from metadata supplied by the sample provider rather than from assay-based typing. The material from the prospective study consisted of cDNA or gDNA derived from T cells, B-cell-depleted T cells, or PBMCs. The repertoires were released in a freely available public database intended as a resource for research on the immune response to SARS-CoV-2. Samples were obtained from the ongoing ImmuneRACE study (first 160 participants) and from about 1,300 subjects provided by 6 global collaborators. Sample metadata almost always included a de-identified subject ID, COVID-19 status, age in years and sex.

The trim is 5 bases for V and 7 bases for J, with a gap of 8 bases between the germline ends. From the cysteine through the phenylalanine, the CDR3 covers 10 amino acids. Only CDR3 DNA is held: 30 bases, read in frame from base 1. Reading the germline V gene (reference sequence) gives CDR1 DFQATT and CDR2 SNEGSKA. This clone was seen a single time. No cognate antigen has been identified for it. Base qualities are not recorded, but no much larger clone differs from it by a single base. At one collaborating source in Seattle, patients were enrolled during active infection and were followed longitudinally through the course of disease. The collaborating institutions used their own protocols to collect whole blood in K2EDTA tubes. Collaborator samples were shipped for TCRbeta analysis as frozen whole blood, isolated PBMCs, or DNA extracted from either sample type. TCRbeta CDR3 regions were amplified from genomic DNA by means of the immunoSEQ Assay, a bias-controlled multiplex PCR. Under the source paper's analysis protocol: Within the assay, amplification of reference gene primers was used to estimate how many nucleated cells each sample contained. To quantify the absolute abundance of each unique TCRbeta CDR3 rearrangement, sequence reads were collapsed and filtered. For each sample, productive Simpson clonality was calculated as the square root of Simpson's diversity index across productive rearrangements. TCRdb limited this immuneACCESS table to in-frame rearrangements with V and J called. A share of clones is missing; checked studies link under half to unresolved V genes, and the rest is unexplained. V, J and clone size are taken as reported in that table, and D and trimming were inferred from the DNA itself. The table for this sample lists about 310,000 clones; around 90% of them were counted only once. The top ten hold approximately 0.98% of the sample.

General findings and caveats noted by the study authors: The amount of clinical and demographic metadata varied by source and participant and was provided uncurated.

In this chain, TRBV20-1 is recombined with TRBJ1-1, and TRBD1 may be the D gene, going by 6 matching bases. The origin of this receptor is a woman between 35 and 50 years old with COVID-19, enrolled during active disease. The sample consisted of peripheral blood. The DNA sequence is as follows: TGCAGTGCTGAGGACAGTGAAGCTTTCTTT. Translation gives CSAEDSEAFF.